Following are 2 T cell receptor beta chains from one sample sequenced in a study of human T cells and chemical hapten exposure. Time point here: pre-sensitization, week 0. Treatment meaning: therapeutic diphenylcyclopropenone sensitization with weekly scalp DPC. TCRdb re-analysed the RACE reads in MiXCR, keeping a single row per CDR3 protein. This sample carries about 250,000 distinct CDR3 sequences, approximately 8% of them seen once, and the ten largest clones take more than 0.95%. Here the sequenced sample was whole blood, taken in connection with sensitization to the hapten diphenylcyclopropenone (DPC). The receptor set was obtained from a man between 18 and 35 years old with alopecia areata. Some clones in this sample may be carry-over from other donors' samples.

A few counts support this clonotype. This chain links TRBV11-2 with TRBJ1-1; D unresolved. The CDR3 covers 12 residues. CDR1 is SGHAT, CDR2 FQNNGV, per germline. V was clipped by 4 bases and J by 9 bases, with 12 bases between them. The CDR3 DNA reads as TGTGCCAGCAGCTCCAACCGGGAACAAGCTTTCTTT. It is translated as CASSSNREQAFF.

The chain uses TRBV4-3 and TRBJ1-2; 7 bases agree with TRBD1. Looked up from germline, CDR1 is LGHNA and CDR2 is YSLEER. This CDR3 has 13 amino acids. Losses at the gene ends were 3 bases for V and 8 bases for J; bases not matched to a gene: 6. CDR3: CASSQSQGTGYTF. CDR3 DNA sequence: TGCGCCAGCAGCCAGTCACAGGGGACCGGCTACACCTTC.